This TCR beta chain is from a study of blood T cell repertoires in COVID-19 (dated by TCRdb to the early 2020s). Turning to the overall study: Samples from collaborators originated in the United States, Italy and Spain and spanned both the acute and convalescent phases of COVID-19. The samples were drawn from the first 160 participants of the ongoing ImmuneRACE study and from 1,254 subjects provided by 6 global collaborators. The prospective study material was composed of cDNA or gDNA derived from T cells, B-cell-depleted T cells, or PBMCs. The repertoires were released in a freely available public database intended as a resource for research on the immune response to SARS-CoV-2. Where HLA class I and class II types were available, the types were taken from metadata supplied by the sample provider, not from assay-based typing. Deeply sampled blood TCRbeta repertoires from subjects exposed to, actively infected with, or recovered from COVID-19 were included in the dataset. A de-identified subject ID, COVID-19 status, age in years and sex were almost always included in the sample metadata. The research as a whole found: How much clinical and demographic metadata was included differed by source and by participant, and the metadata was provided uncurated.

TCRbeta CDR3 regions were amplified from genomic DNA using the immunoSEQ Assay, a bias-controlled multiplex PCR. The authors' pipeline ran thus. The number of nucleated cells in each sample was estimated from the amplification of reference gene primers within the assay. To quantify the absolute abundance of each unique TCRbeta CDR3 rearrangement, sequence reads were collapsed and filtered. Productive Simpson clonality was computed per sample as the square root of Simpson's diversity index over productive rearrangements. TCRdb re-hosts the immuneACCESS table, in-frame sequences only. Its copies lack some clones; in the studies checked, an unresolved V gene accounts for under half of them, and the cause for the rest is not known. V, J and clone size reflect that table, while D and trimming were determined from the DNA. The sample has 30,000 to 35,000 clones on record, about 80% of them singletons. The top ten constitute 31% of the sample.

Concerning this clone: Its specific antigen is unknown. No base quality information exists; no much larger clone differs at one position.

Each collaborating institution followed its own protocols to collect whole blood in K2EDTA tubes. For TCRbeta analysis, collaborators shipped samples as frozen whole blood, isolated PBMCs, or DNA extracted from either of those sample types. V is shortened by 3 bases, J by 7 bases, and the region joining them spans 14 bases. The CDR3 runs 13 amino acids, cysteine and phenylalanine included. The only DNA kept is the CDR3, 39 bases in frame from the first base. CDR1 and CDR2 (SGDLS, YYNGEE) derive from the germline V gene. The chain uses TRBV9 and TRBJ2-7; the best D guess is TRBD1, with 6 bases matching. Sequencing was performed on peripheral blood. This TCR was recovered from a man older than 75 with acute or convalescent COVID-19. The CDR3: CASSAGTYGEQYF. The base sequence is TGTGCCAGCAGCGCCGGGACATATGGGGAGCAGTACTTC.